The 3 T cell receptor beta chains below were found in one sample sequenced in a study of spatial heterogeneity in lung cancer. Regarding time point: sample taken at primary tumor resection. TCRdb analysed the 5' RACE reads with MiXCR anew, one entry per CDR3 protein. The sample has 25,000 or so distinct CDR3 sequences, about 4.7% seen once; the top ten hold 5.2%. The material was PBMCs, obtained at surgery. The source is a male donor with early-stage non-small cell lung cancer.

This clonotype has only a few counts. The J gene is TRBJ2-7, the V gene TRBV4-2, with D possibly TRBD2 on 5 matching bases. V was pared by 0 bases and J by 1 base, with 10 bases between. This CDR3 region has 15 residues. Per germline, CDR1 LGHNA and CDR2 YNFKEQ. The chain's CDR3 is CASSQDTGISYEQYF. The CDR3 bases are TGTGCCAGCAGCCAAGATACGGGGATATCCTACGAGCAGTACTTC.

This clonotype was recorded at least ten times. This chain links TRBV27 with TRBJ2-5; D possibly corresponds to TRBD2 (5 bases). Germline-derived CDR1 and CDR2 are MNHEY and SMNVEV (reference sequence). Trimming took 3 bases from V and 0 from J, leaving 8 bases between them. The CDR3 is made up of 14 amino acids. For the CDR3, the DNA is TGTGCCAGCAGTTTGTTAGCGAACCAAGAGACCCAGTACTTC. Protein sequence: CASSLLANQETQYF.

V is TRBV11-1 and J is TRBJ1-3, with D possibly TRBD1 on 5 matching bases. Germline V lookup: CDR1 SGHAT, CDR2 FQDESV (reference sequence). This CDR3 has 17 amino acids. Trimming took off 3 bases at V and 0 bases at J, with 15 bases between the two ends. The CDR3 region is CASSFTGLSSSGNTIYF. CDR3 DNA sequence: TGTGCCAGCAGCTTTACGGGACTGTCGAGCTCTGGAAACACCATATATTTT.